The entry below describes one T cell receptor beta chain. The antigen remains unidentified. The sample comes from a study of cytomegalovirus exposure and HLA in healthy donors. Study-wide context: A prior analysis found about 120 million unique TCR beta sequences from 150 million to 200 million T cells.

PCR was performed using 60 Vbeta and 13 Jbeta primers. Repertoires were generated with immunoSEQ multiplex PCR, while TCRdb's copy carries only in-frame clones and drops some. Altogether over 100,000 clones are present, roughly 9% being singletons, with the ten largest covering 5.5% to 8%. Findings and caveats of the study: Some TCR beta chains (roughly 160 of them) were listed as cytomegalovirus-associated. With further analysis later on, most CMV-associated TCR beta chains appeared HLA-restricted.

The J segment lost 6 bases and the V segment lost 2 bases, leaving 7 bases of the junction unmatched. This CDR3 region has 14 residues. Germline assignment: CDR1 SGHDT and CDR2 YYEEEE. The rearrangement links TRBV5-6 to TRBJ1-2; 7 nucleotides align to TRBD1. What was sequenced was PBMCs. This TCR came from a woman in her forties in good health and CMV-seropositive. The CDR3 spells CASSLMDRLNGYTF. Here the CDR3 DNA reads TGTGCCAGCAGCTTAATGGACAGGCTAAATGGCTACACCTTC.